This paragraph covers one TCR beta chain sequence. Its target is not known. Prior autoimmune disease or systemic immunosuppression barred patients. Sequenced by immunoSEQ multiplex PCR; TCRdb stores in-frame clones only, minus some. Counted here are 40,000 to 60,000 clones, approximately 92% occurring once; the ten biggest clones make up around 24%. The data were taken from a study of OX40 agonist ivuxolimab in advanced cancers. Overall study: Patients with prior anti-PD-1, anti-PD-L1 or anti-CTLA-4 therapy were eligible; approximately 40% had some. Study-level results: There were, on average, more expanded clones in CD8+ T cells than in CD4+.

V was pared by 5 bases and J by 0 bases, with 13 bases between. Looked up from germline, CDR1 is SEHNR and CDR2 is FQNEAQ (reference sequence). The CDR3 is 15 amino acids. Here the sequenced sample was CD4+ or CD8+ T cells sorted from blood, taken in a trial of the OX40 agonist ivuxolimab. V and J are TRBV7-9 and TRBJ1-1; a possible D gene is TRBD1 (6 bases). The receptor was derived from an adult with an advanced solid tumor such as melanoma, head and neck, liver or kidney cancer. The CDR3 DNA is TGTGCCAGCAGCGACCGGGACACCCTGAACACTGAAGCTTTCTTT. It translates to CASSDRDTLNTEAFF.